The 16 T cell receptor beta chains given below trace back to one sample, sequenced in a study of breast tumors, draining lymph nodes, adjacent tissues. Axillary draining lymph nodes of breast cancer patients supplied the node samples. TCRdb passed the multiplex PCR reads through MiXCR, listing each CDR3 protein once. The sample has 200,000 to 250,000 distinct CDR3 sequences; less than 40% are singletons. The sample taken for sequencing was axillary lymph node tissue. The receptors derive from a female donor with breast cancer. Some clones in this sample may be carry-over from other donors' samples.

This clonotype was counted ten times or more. The CDR3 sequence is CASSGWGGTYEQYF. The DNA of the CDR3 is TGCGCCAGCAGCGGGTGGGGGGGGACCTACGAGCAGTACTTC. The chain is built from TRBV5-1 and TRBJ2-7; 7 bases map to TRBD2. Germline values: CDR1 SGHRS, CDR2 YFSETQ. With 4 bases clipped from V and 2 bases from J, the junction kept 6 bases outside the gene matches. CDR3 length equals 14 residues.

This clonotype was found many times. CDR3: CSAREARGTGGYEQYF. The CDR3 nucleotides are TGCAGTGCTAGAGAGGCACGAGGGACGGGAGGCTACGAGCAGTACTTC. The gene calls are TRBV20-1 and TRBJ2-7; 7 bases agree with TRBD2. Trimming took 0 bases from V and 3 from J; bases not matched to a gene: 11. Germline V CDR1 and CDR2: DFQATT, SNEGSKA (reference sequence). The CDR3 is made up of 16 amino acids.

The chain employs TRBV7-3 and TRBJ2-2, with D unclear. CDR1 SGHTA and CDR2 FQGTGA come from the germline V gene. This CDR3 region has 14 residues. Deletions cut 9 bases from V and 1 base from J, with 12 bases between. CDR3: CASRRKGNTGELFF. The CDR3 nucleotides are TGTGCCAGTCGGCGGAAGGGGAACACCGGGGAGCTGTTTTTT.

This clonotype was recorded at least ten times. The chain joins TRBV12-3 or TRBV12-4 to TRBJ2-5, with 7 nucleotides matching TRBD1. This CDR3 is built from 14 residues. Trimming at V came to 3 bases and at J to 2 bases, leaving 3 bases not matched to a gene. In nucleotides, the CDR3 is TGTGCCAGCAGTTTTCGGACAGGTCAAGAGACCCAGTACTTC. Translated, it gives CASSFRTGQETQYF.

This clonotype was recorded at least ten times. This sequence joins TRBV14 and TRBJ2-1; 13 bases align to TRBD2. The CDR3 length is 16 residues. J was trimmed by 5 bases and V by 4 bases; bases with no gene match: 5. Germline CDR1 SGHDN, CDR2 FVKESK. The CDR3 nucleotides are TGTGCCAGCAGCCGGCCCGGGACTAGCGGGAACAATGAGCAGTTCTTC. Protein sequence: CASSRPGTSGNNEQFF.

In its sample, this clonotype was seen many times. The CDR3 DNA sequence: TGTGCCAGCAGCAAACTAGCGGGAGGAGGGAATGAGCAGTTCTTC. Its translation: CASSKLAGGGNEQFF. The chain couples TRBV3-1 to TRBJ2-1; TRBD2 aligns across 12 bases. The CDR3 runs 15 residues. CDR1 is LGHDT, CDR2 YNNKEL, per germline (reference sequence). V shed 5 bases and J 7 bases; nucleotides not matched to a gene: 6.

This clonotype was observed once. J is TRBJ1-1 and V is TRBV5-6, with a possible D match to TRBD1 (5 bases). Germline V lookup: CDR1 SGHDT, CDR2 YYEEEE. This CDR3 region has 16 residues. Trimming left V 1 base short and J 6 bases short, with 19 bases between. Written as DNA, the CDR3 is TGTGCCAGCAGCTTGTGGGGGTGGAGGATGACCCCTGAAGCTTTCTTT. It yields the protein CASSLWGWRMTPEAFF.

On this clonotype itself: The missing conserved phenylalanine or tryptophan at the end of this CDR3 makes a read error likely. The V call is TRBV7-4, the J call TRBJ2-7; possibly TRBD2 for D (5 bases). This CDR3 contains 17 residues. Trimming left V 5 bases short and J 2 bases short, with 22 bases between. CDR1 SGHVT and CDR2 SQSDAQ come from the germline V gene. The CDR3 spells CASSLRLPSSAPYEQYL. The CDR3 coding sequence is TGTGCCAGCAGCCTCCGCCTCCCTAGCTCTGCTCCCTACGAGCAGTACCTT.

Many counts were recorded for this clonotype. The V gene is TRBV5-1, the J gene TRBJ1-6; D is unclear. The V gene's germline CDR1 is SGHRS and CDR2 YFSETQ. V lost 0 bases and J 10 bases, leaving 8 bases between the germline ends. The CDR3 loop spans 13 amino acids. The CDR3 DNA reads TGCGCCAGCAGCTTGGACGTGATCTCACCCCTCCACTTT. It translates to CASSLDVISPLHF.

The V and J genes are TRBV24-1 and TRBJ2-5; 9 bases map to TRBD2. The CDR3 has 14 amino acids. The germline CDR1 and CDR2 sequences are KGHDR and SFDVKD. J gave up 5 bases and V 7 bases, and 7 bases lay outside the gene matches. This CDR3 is CATRAPSGTETQYF. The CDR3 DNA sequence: TGTGCCACCAGGGCACCTAGCGGGACTGAGACCCAGTACTTC.

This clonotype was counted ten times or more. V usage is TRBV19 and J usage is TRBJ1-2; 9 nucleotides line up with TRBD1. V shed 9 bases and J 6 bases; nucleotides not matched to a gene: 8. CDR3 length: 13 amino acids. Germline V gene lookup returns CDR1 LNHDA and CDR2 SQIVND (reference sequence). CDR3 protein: CASKNTGGNGYTF. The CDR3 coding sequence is TGTGCCAGCAAGAACACAGGGGGCAATGGCTACACCTTC.

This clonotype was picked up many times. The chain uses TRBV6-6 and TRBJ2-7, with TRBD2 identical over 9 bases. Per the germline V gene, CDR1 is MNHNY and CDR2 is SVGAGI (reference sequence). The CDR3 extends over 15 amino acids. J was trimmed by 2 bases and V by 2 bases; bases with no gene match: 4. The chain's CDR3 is CASSYGAGGTYEQYF. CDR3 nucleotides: TGTGCCAGCAGTTACGGGGCGGGAGGGACCTACGAGCAGTACTTC.

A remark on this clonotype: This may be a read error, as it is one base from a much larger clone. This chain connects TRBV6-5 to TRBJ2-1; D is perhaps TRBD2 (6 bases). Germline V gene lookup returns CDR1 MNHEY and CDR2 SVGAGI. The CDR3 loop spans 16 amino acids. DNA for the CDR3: TGTGCCAGCAGTCACTCATCGGGAGTTGAATACAATGAGCAGTTCTTC. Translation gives CASSHSSGVEYNEQFF.

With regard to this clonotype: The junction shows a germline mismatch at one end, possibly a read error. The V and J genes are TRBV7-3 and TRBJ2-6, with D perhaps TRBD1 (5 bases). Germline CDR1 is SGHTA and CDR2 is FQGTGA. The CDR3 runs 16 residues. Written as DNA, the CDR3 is TGTGCCAGCAGCTTGAACAATCTTGCTGGGGCCGACGTCCTGACTTTC. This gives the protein CASSLNNLAGADVLTF.

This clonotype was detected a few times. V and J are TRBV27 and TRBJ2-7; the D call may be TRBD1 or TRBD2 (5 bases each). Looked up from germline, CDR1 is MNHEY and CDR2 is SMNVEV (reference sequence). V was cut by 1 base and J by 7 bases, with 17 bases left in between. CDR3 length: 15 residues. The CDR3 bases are TGTGCCAGCAGTTTATATGGGACGGCCGTCGGAGAGCAGTACTTC. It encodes CASSLYGTAVGEQYF.

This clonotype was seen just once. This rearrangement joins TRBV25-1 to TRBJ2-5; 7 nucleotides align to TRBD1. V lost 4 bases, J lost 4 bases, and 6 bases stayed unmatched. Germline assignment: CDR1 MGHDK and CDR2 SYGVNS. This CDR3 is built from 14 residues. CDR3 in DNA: TGTGCCAGCAGTGCTATGGGACAGAGAGAGACCCAGTACTTC. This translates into CASSAMGQRETQYF.